The entry below gives a single T cell receptor beta chain sequence along with its context. These data come from a study of blood T cell repertoires in COVID-19. Across the study: Samples came from the United States, Italy and Spain, spanning acute and convalescent COVID-19. T cells, B-cell-depleted T cells, or PBMCs provided the cDNA or gDNA that served as material.

As handled by the study authors: Amplified reference gene primers provided the basis for estimating nucleated cell counts. Clones were read by immunoSEQ multiplex PCR, and TCRdb kept only the in-frame ones, dropping some. The DNA was the basis for D and trimming; V, J and clone size are from that table. The sample comprises fewer than 250,000 clones, about 83% of which are singletons, and about 4% rests with the top ten. Germline CDR1 and CDR2: MDHEN and SYDVKM. CDR3 size: 16 residues. V gave up 6 bases and J gave up 7 bases; unmatched junction bases: 17. The chain couples TRBV28 to TRBJ1-2; 7 positions match TRBD1. This receptor was taken from a man aged 50-60 years with acute or convalescent COVID-19. Sequences were obtained from peripheral blood. In DNA form, the CDR3 reads TGTGCCAGCAGACCCACGGAAGGGGGCGAAGTGGCTGGCTACACCTTC. Its translation: CASRPTEGGEVAGYTF.